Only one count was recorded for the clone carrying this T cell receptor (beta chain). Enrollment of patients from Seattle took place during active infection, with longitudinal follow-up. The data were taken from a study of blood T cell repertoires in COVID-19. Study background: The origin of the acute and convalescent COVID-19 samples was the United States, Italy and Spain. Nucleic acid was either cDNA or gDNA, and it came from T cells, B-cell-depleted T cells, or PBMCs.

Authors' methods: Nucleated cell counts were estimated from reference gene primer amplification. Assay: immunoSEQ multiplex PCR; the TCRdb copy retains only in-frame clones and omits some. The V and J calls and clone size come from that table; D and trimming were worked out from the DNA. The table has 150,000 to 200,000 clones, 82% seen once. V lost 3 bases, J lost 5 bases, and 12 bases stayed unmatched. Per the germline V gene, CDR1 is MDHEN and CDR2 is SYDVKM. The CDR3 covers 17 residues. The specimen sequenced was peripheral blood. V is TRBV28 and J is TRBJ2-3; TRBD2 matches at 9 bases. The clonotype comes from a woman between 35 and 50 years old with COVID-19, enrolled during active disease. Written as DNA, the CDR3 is TGTGCCAGCAGTTTTAAGGGGGGAGCGGGAGGAGGAGATACGCAGTATTTT. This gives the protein CASSFKGGAGGGDTQYF.